This T cell receptor beta chain was sequenced for a study of blood T cell repertoires in COVID-19. In the study overall: Both acute and convalescent COVID-19 samples were obtained from the United States, Italy and Spain. In each case, the material was cDNA or gDNA derived from T cells, B-cell-depleted T cells, or PBMCs.

Original analysis: Reference gene primers were amplified, and this amplification served to estimate nucleated cell counts. TCRdb's copy holds only in-frame clones and misses some; the assay was immunoSEQ multiplex PCR. D and trimming come from the DNA, and the V and J calls and clone size come from that table. The sample records about 140,000 clones, roughly 84% being singletons. Seattle patient enrollment occurred during active infection, with longitudinal follow-up thereafter. Germline lookup yields CDR1 SEHNR and CDR2 FQNEAQ (reference sequence). The CDR3 has 12 residues. V was pared by 9 bases and J by 7 bases, with 5 bases of the junction left unmatched.

This chain joins TRBV7-9 and TRBJ2-2, with TRBD1 matching over 7 bases. The specimen was peripheral blood. The clonotype was recovered from a man younger than 40 with COVID-19, enrolled during active disease. This chain's CDR3 is CARGGDGGELFF. The CDR3, as DNA: TGTGCCAGAGGGGGCGACGGCGGGGAGCTGTTTTTT.